The sequence of this T cell receptor (beta chain) was determined in a study of cytomegalovirus exposure and HLA in healthy donors. Broader study findings: Because they were indistinguishable, some V segments, including TRBV6-2 and TRBV6-3, were excluded. In an earlier analysis, most TCR beta V segments were productive about 87% or about 30% of the time. Common viral pathogens (according to a later analysis) appeared linked to several of the most significant clusters.

The PCR employed 60 Vbeta primers together with 13 Jbeta primers. The method was immunoSEQ multiplex PCR; TCRdb's version includes in-frame clones alone and lacks a portion of them. This table holds roughly 110,000 clones, approximately 81% found once. Germline CDR1 is SEHNR and CDR2 is FQNEAQ (reference sequence). This CDR3 has 14 amino acids. Trimming cost V 5 bases and J 5 bases, with 15 bases left between them. Those who donated were healthy bone marrow donors. With respect to this clone: Antigen: not known.

The sequence came from a man aged 25 to 40 in good health and CMV-seronegative. The chain couples TRBV7-9 to TRBJ2-5; D gene uncertain. The sample was PBMCs. The CDR3 DNA follows: TGTGCCAGCAGCCCCGAGCCGTCCGGGGAGACCCAGTACTTC. Amino acids: CASSPEPSGETQYF. Complete variable domain (other parts from reference TRBV7-9 and TRBJ2-5): DTGVSQNPRHKITKRGQNVTFRCDPISEHNRLYWYRQTLGQGPEFLTYFQNEAQLEKSRLLSDRFSAERPKGSFSTLEIQRTEQGDSAMYLCASSPEPSGETQYFGPGTRLLVL.